This entry lists 3 T cell receptor beta chains sequenced from one sample in a study of blood T cell repertoires in COVID-19. TCRdb's copy holds only in-frame clones and misses some; the assay was immunoSEQ multiplex PCR. The sample consists of roughly 250,000 clones, 88% of them appearing once. Sequencing was performed on PBMCs or T cells enriched from blood (not recorded which). Receptors originate from a woman in her thirties or forties with acute COVID-19.

This chain connects TRBV19 to TRBJ1-1; D is possibly TRBD1 (5 bases). CDR1 and CDR2 (germline): LNHDA, SQIVND (reference sequence). Trimming cost V 3 bases and J 1 base, with 9 bases left between them. The CDR3 sequence is 14 residues long. The CDR3 nucleotides are TGTGCCAGTAGTATGAGACAGAGGAACACTGAAGCTTTCTTT. Translating it yields CASSMRQRNTEAFF.

This chain uses TRBV7-9 with TRBJ2-1; D remains ambiguous. The V end lost 2 bases, the J end lost 10 bases, and 9 bases lay between the germline ends. The germline V gene has CDR1 SEHNR and CDR2 FQNEAQ (reference sequence). The CDR3 extends over 12 amino acids. The CDR3 sequence: CASSLSWAEQFF. In DNA, the CDR3 is TGTGCCAGCAGCTTAAGCTGGGCGGAGCAGTTCTTC.

This clone was seen once. V gene TRBV11-3 combines with J gene TRBJ1-1; 11 bases match TRBD1. CDR3 length: 15 amino acids. Germline assignment: CDR1 SGHNT and CDR2 YENEEA. The trim removed 3 bases at V and 11 bases at J, leaving 11 bases unmatched. The CDR3 spells CASSFGQGAAGNAFF. The DNA for the CDR3 is TGTGCCAGCAGCTTCGGACAGGGGGCCGCGGGGAACGCTTTCTTT.